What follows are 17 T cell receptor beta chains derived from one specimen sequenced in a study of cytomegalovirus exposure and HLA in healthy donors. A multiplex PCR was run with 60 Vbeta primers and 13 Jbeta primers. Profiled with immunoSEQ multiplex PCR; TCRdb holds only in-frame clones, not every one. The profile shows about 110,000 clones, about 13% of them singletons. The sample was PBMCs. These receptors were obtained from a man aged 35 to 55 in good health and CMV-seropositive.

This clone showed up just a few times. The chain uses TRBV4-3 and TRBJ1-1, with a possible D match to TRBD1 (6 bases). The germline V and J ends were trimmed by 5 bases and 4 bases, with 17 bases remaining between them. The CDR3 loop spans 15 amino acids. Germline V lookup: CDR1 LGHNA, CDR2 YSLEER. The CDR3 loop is CASSGMGQRSTEAFF. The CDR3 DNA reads TGCGCCAGCAGCGGAATGGGACAACGGTCCACTGAAGCTTTCTTT.

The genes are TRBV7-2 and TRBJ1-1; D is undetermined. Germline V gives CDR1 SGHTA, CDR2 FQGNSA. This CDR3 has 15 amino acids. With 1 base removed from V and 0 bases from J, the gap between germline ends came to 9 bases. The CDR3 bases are TGTGCCAGCAGCTTAGTCACCGGTTTGAACACTGAAGCTTTCTTT. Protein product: CASSLVTGLNTEAFF.

The CDR3, as DNA: TGCGCCAGCAGCTTTATCGCCGGGACTAGCGGGAGCCGGGAGACCCAGTACTTC. Its translation: CASSFIAGTSGSRETQYF. The genes are TRBV5-1 and TRBJ2-5; 14 nucleotides match TRBD2. CDR3 size: 18 residues. With 2 bases clipped from V and 5 bases from J, the junction kept 11 bases outside the gene matches. Germline V gives CDR1 SGHRS, CDR2 YFSETQ.

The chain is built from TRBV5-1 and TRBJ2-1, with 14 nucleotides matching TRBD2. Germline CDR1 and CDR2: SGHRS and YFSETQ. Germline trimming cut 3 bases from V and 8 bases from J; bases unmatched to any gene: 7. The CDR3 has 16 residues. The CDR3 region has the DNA TGCGCCAGCAGCTCAGTAGGGACTAGCGGGAGCGATGAGCAGTTCTTC. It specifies CASSSVGTSGSDEQFF.

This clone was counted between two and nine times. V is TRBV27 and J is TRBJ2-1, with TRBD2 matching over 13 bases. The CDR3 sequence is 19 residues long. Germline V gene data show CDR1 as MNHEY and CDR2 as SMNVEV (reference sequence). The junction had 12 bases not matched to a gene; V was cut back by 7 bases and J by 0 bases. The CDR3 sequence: CASKLRTSGSLGSYNEQFF. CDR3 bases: TGTGCCAGCAAACTTCGGACTAGCGGGAGTTTGGGCTCCTACAATGAGCAGTTCTTC.

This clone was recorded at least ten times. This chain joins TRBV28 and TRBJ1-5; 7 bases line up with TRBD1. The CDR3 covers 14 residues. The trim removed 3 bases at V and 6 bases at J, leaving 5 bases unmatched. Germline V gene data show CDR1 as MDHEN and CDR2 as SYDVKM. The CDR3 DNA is TGTGCCAGCAGTTTTTTGGGACAGACTCAGCCCCAGCATTTT. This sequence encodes CASSFLGQTQPQHF. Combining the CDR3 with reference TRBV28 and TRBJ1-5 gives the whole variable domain DVKVTQSSRYLVKRTGEKVFLECVQDMDHENMFWYRQDPGLGLRLIYFSYDVKMKEKGDIPEGYSVSREKKERFSLILESASTNQTSMYLCASSFLGQTQPQHFGDGTRLSIL.

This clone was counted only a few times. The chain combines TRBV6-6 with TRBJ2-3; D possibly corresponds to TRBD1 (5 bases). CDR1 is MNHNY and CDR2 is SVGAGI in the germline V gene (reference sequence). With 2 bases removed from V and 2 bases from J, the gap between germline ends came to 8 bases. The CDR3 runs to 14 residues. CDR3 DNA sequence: TGTGCCAGCAGTTACAGGGGAACCACAGATACGCAGTATTTT. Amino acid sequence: CASSYRGTTDTQYF.

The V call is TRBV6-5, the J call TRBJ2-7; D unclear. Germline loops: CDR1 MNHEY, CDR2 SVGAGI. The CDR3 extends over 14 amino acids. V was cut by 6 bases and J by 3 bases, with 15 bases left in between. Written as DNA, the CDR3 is TGTGCCAGCAGACCCTCCGAGGAAGACTACGAGCAGTACTTC. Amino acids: CASRPSEEDYEQYF.

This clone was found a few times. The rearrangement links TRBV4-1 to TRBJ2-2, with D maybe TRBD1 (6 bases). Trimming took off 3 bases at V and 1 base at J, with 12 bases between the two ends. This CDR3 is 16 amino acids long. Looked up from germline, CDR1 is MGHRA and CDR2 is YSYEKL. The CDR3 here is CASSHSRQENTGELFF. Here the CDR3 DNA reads TGCGCCAGCAGCCACTCTAGACAGGAGAACACCGGGGAGCTGTTTTTT.

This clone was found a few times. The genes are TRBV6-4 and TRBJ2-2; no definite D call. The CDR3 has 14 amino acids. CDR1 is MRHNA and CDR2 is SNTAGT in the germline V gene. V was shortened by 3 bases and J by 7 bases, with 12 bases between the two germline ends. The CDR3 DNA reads TGTGCCAGCAGTGAAACCCACTTGGTCGGGGAGCTGTTTTTT. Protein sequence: CASSETHLVGELFF.

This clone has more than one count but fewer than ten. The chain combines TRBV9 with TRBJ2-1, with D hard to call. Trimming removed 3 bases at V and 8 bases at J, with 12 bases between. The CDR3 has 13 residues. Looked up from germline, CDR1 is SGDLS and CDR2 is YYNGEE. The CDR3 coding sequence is TGTGCCAGCAGCGATTCTACCGTCGATGAGCAGTTCTTC. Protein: CASSDSTVDEQFF.

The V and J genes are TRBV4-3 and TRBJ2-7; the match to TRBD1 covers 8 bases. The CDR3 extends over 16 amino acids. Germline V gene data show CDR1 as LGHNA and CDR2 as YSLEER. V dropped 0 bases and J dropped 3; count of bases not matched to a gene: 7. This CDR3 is CASSQDWGQDFYEQYF. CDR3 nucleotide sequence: TGCGCCAGCAGCCAAGATTGGGGACAGGACTTCTACGAGCAGTACTTC.

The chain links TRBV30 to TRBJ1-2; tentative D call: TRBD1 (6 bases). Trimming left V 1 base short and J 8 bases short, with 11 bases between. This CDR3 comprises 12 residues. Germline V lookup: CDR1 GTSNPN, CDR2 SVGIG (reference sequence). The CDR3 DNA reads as TGTGCCTGGAGTGGGGGGCAACGAGGCTACACCTTC. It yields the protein CAWSGGQRGYTF.

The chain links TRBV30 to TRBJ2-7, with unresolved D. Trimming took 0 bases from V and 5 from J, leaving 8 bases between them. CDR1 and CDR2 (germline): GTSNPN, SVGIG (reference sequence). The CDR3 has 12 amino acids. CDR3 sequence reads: CAWSVSDHEQYF. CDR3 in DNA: TGTGCCTGGAGTGTAAGCGATCACGAGCAGTACTTC.

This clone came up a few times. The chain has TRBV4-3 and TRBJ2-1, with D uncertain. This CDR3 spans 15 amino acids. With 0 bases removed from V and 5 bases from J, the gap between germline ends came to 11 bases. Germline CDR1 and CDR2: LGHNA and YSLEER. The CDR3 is CASSQEPTSDNEQFF. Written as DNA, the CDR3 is TGCGCCAGCAGCCAAGAGCCGACTTCCGACAATGAGCAGTTCTTC.

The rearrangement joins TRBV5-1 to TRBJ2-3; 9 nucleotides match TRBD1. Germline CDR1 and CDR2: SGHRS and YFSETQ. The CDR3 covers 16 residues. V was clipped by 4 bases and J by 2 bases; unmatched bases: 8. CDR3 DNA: TGCGCCAGCAGCCCCGGGACAGGGTGGGCCACAGATACGCAGTATTTT. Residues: CASSPGTGWATDTQYF. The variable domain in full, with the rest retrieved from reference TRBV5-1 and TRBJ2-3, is KAGVTQTPRYLIKTRGQQVTLSCSPISGHRSVSWYQQTPGQGLQFLFEYFSETQRNKGNFPGRFSGRQFSNSRSEMNVSTLELGDSALYLCASSPGTGWATDTQYFGPGTRLTVL.

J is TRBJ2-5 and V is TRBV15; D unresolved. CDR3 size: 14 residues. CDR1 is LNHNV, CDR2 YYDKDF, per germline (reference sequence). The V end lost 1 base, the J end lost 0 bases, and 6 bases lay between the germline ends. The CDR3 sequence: CATSRGDYQETQYF. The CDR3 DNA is TGTGCCACCAGCAGAGGTGACTACCAAGAGACCCAGTACTTC. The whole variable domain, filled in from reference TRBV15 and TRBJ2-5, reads DAMVIQNPRYQVTQFGKPVTLSCSQTLNHNVMYWYQQKSSQAPKLLFHYYDKDFNNEADTPDNFQSRRPNTSFCFLDIRSPGLGDTAMYLCATSRGDYQETQYFGPGTRLLVL.